These 18 T cell receptor beta chains were sequenced from one sample in a study of lung T cells in sarcoidosis with Löfgren's syndrome. One entry per CDR3 protein results from TCRdb running MiXCR on the reads. The sample lists 58,000 or so distinct CDR3 sequences; around 20% were seen once. Sequencing input: CD4+ T cells from PBMCs. Receptors were obtained from a human donor with sarcoidosis (Löfgren's syndrome or another form), or a control subject (not recorded which).

For this clonotype: Relative to the germline gene, one junction end is altered; a read error may explain this. This chain joins TRBV4-2 and TRBJ1-2; D gene unclear. Per the germline V gene, CDR1 is LGHNA and CDR2 is YNFKEQ. The CDR3 has 14 residues. The CDR3 DNA is TGTGCCAGCGGCCAAGACGGGCATCACTATGGCTACACCTTC. Protein sequence: CASGQDGHHYGYTF.

As concerns this clonotype: A read error may explain this, as a much larger clone is one base away. The conserved closing phenylalanine or tryptophan is absent in this CDR3, likely reflecting a read error. The V and J genes are TRBV12-3 or TRBV12-4 and TRBJ2-3; D is unresolved. Trimming removed 6 bases at V and 2 bases at J, with 9 bases between. The CDR3 is 13 residues long. CDR3 protein: CASRRRLTDTQYI. The CDR3 DNA follows: TGTGCCAGCAGGCGGAGACTCACAGATACGCAGTATATT.

This clonotype was detected many times. The chain couples TRBV6-2 or TRBV6-3 to TRBJ2-1; the D gene is possibly TRBD2 (5 bases). The V gene lost 8 bases and the J gene lost 8 bases, with 16 bases spanning the gap. The CDR3 totals 13 residues. Looked up from germline, CDR1 is MNHEY and CDR2 is SVGEGT. The chain's CDR3 is CASGFRSGYEQFF. For the CDR3, the DNA is TGTGCCAGCGGGTTCAGATCGGGGTATGAGCAGTTCTTC.

About this clonotype: A much larger clone sits a single nucleotide away, making a read error possible. The CDR3 DNA reads TGCGGTGCTAGCGCCGGACAGGGGAACACTGAAGCTTTCTTT. Protein: CGASAGQGNTEAFF. This sequence joins TRBV20-1 and TRBJ1-1, with 8 bases matching TRBD1. The CDR3 is made up of 14 amino acids. Germline lookup yields CDR1 DFQATT and CDR2 SNEGSKA (reference sequence).

The chain joins TRBV3-1 to TRBJ2-1; TRBD2 agrees at 14 bases. The CDR3 extends over 16 amino acids. The V gene's germline CDR1 is LGHDT and CDR2 YNNKEL (reference sequence). V dropped 5 bases and J dropped 8; count of bases not matched to a gene: 8. The CDR3 coding sequence is TGTGCCAGCAGCACGACTAGCGGGGGGGCCATCGATGAGCAGTTCTTC. It encodes CASSTTSGGAIDEQFF.

This clonotype was seen ten or more times. The CDR3 spells CSASVGGKINQPQHF. The DNA for the CDR3 is TGCAGTGCTAGTGTTGGGGGTAAGATCAATCAGCCCCAGCATTTT. The chain carries TRBV20-1 and TRBJ1-5, with D possibly matching TRBD1 (5 bases). CDR3 size: 15 residues. Trimming cost V 3 bases and J 3 bases, with 15 bases left between them. From germline, CDR1 is DFQATT and CDR2 SNEGSKA (reference sequence).

In its sample, this clonotype was seen once. Possible read error: a much larger clone is one base away. The rearrangement uses TRBV4-3 and TRBJ1-3; D uncertain. Germline values: CDR1 LGHNA, CDR2 YSLEER. V was cut by 0 bases and J by 0 bases, with 6 bases left in between. The CDR3 has 15 amino acids. CDR3 DNA sequence: TGCGCCAGCAGCCAAGACAGGCTCTCTGGAAACACCATATATTTT. Its translation: CASSQDRLSGNTIYF.

This clonotype was seen more than once but under ten times. The chain combines TRBV3-1 with TRBJ2-2, with TRBD1 matching over 8 bases. Trimming cost V 6 bases and J 8 bases; bases outside gene matches: 5. The CDR3 is made up of 13 amino acids. Looked up from germline, CDR1 is LGHDT and CDR2 is YNNKEL (reference sequence). CDR3 nucleotides: TGTGCCAGCAGACAGACAGGGGCAGGGGAGCTGTTTTTT. Its translation: CASRQTGAGELFF.

Comments on this clonotype: A read error is possible here, since a much larger clone lies one base away. The chain recombines TRBV20-1 with TRBJ2-3, with D possibly matching TRBD1 (7 bases). This CDR3 is built from 13 residues. CDR1 and CDR2 (germline): DFQATT, SNEGSKA (reference sequence). The CDR3 here is CSCPQGGLDTQYF. The CDR3 DNA reads as TGCAGCTGCCCCCAGGGGGGTCTCGATACGCAGTATTTT.

Regarding this clonotype: A much larger clone is a single base away; this may be a read error. This chain uses TRBV5-1 with TRBJ1-4; D is unclear. The V gene's germline CDR1 is SGHRS and CDR2 YFSETQ. V dropped 0 bases and J dropped 0 bases, with 9 bases sitting between them. The CDR3 is 16 amino acids. CDR3 residues: CASSLGQSTTNEKLFF. The CDR3 nucleotides read TGCGCCAGCAGCTTGGGGCAGTCTACAACTAATGAAAAACTGTTTTTT.

This clonotype appeared many times. The chain carries TRBV2 and TRBJ2-3, with TRBD1 matching 11 bases. V trimming: 7 bases; J trimming: 0 bases; junction bases outside the gene matches: 9. The CDR3 sequence is 17 residues long. Germline CDR1 and CDR2: SNHLY and FYNNEI. The CDR3 spells CASNRGQGARSTDTQYF. The CDR3 DNA reads as TGTGCCAGCAACCGAGGACAGGGGGCCCGTAGCACAGATACGCAGTATTTT.

The chain joins TRBV27 to TRBJ2-7; the match to TRBD2 covers 14 bases. This CDR3 has 16 amino acids. V shed 5 bases, J shed 5 bases, and the junction held 8 bases outside the gene matches. Germline loops: CDR1 MNHEY, CDR2 SMNVEV (reference sequence). CDR3 region: CASSQGLAGGVHEQYF. In DNA, the CDR3 is TGTGCCAGCAGTCAAGGACTAGCGGGAGGTGTCCACGAGCAGTACTTC.

This clonotype has just a few counts. V is TRBV19 and J is TRBJ2-1; 7 bases fit TRBD1. The J segment lost 10 bases and the V segment lost 7 bases, leaving 10 bases of the junction unmatched. Per the germline V gene, CDR1 is LNHDA and CDR2 is SQIVND (reference sequence). The CDR3 has 13 residues. The CDR3 DNA follows: TGTGCCAGTACCTCCCTAGACAGGGACGAGCAGTTCTTC. Translated, it gives CASTSLDRDEQFF.

This clonotype was found many times. The rearrangement joins TRBV3-1 to TRBJ1-1, with D unresolved. CDR3 length: 11 amino acids. CDR1 and CDR2 (germline): LGHDT, YNNKEL (reference sequence). Trimming took off 6 bases at V and 5 bases at J, with 7 bases between the two ends. CDR3 residues: CASRSTTEAFF. As DNA, the CDR3 is TGTGCCAGCAGAAGCACTACTGAAGCTTTCTTT.

A remark on this clonotype: Being one base from a much bigger clone, this may be a read error. The V and J genes are TRBV7-9 and TRBJ1-1; TRBD1 might be the D (5 bases). From germline, CDR1 is SEHNR and CDR2 FQNEAQ (reference sequence). The CDR3 sequence is 14 residues long. This CDR3 is CASSRGEFNIEAFF. DNA of the CDR3: TGTGCCAGCAGCCGGGGGGAATTTAACATTGAAGCTTTCTTT.

This rearrangement joins TRBV19 to TRBJ1-4, with 7 bases identical to TRBD1. Trimming at V came to 9 bases and at J to 5 bases, leaving 12 bases not matched to a gene. The length of the CDR3 is 15 residues. Germline V lookup: CDR1 LNHDA, CDR2 SQIVND (reference sequence). CDR3 sequence (DNA): TGTGCCAGCCGGGACAGCCCCTCGGCGAATGAAAAACTGTTTTTT. Translating it yields CASRDSPSANEKLFF.

At least ten counts were recorded for this clonotype. The chain is built from TRBV28 and TRBJ2-1; D unresolved. Trimming left V 8 bases short and J 4 bases short, with 3 bases between. The CDR3 loop spans 10 amino acids. CDR1 is MDHEN, CDR2 SYDVKM, per germline. CDR3 nucleotide sequence: TGTGCCAGCGGGTACAATGAGCAGTTCTTC. Translation: CASGYNEQFF.

A word on this clonotype: A much more abundant neighbour one base away suggests this may be a read error. CDR3 region: CASSLPESRQYV. The CDR3 bases are TGTGCCAGCAGTTTACCGGAGTCTAGGCAGTACGTC. The rearrangement joins TRBV28 to TRBJ2-7, with unresolved D. The ends were cut back, 2 bases at V and 9 bases at J, with 11 bases in the middle. The germline V gene has CDR1 MDHEN and CDR2 SYDVKM. The CDR3 runs 12 residues.